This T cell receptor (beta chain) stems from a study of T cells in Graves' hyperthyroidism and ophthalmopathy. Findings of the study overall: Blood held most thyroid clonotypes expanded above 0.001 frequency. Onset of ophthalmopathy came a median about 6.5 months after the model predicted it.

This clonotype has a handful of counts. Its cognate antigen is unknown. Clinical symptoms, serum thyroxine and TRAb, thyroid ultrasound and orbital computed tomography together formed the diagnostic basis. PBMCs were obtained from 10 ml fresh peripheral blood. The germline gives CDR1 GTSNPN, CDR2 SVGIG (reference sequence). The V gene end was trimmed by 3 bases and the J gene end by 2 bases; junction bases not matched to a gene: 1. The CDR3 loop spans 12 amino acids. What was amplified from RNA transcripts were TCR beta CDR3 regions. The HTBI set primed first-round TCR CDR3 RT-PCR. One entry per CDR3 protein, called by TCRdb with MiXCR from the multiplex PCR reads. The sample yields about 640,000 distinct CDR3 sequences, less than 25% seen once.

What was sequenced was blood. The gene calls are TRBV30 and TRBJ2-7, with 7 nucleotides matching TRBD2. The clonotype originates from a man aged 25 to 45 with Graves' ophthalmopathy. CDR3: CAWRREAYEQYF. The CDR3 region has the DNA TGTGCCTGGAGACGGGAGGCCTACGAGCAGTACTTC. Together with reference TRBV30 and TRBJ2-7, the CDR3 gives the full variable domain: SQTIHQWPATLVQPVGSPLSLECTVEGTSNPNLYWYRQAAGRGLQLLFYSVGIGQISSEVPQNLSASRPQDRQFILSSKKLLLSDSGFYLCAWRREAYEQYFGPGTRLTVT.